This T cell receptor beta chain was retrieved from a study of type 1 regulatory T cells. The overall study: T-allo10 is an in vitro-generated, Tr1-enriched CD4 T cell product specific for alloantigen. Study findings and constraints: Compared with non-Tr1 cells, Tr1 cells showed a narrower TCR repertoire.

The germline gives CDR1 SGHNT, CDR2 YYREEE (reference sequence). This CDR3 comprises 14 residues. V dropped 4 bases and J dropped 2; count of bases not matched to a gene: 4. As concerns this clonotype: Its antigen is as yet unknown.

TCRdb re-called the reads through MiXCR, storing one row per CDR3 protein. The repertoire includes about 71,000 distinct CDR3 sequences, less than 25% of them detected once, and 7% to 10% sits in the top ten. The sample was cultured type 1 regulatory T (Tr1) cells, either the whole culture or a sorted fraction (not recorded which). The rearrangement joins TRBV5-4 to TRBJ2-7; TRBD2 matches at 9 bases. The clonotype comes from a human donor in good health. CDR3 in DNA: TGTGCCAGCAGCCAGCGACTAGCGGCCTACGAGCAGTACTTC. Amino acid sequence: CASSQRLAAYEQYF.